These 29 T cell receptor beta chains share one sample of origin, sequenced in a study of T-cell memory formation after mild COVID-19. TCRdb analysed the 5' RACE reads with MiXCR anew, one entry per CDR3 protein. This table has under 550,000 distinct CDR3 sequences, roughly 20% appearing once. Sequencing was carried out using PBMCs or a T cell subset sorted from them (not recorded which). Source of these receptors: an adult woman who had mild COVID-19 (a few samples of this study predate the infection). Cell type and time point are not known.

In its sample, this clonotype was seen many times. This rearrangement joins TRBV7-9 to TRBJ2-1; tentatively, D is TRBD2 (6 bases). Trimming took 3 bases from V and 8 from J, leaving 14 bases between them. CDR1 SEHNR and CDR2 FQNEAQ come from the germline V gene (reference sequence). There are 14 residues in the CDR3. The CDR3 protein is CASSFVGPGDEQFF. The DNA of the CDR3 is TGTGCCAGCAGCTTTGTGGGACCGGGGGATGAGCAGTTCTTC.

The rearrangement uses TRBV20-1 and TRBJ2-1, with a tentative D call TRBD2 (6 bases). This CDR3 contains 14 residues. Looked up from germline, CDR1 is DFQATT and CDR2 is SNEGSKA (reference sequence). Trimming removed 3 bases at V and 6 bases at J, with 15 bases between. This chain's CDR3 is CSARVQLASNEQFF. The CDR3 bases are TGCAGTGCTAGGGTCCAGCTAGCGTCCAATGAGCAGTTCTTC.

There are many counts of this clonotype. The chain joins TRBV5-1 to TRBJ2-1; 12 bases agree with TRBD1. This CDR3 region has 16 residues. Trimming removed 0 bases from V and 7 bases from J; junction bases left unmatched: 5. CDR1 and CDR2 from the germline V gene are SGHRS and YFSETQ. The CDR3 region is CASSLVEGQGANEQFF. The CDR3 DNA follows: TGCGCCAGCAGCTTGGTCGAGGGACAGGGGGCGAATGAGCAGTTCTTC. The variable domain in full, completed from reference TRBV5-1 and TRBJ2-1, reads KAGVTQTPRYLIKTRGQQVTLSCSPISGHRSVSWYQQTPGQGLQFLFEYFSETQRNKGNFPGRFSGRQFSNSRSEMNVSTLELGDSALYLCASSLVEGQGANEQFFGPGTRLTVL.

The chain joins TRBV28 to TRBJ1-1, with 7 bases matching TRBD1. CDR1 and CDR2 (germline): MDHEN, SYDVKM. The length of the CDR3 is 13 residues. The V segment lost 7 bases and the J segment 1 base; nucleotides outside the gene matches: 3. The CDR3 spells CASIGQANTEAFF. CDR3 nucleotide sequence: TGTGCCAGCATCGGACAGGCGAACACTGAAGCTTTCTTT.

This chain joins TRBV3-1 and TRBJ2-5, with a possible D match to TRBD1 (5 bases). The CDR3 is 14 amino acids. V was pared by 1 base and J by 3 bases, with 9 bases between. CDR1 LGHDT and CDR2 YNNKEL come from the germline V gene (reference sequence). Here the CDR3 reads CASSQGWTKETQYF. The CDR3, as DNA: TGTGCCAGCAGCCAAGGCTGGACAAAAGAGACCCAGTACTTC.

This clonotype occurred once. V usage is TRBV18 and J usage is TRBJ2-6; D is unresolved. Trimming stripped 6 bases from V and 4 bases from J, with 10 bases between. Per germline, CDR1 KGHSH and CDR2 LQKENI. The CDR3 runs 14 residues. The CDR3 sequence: CASSYTEGANVLTF. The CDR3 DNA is TGTGCCAGCTCTTATACGGAAGGGGCCAACGTCCTGACTTTC.

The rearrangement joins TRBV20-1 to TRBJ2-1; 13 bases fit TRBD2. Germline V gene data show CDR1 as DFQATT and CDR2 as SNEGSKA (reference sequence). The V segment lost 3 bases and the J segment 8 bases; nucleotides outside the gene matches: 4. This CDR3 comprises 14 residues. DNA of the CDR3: TGCAGTGCTAGCCCGGGACTAGCGGGGTATGAGCAGTTCTTC. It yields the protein CSASPGLAGYEQFF.

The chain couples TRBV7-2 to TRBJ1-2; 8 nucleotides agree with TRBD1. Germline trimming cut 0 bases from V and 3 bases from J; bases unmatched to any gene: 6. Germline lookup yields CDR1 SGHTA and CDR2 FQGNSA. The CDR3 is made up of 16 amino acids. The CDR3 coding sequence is TGTGCCAGCAGCTTAGCGGCCCCGACAGGGGACTATGGCTACACCTTC. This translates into CASSLAAPTGDYGYTF.

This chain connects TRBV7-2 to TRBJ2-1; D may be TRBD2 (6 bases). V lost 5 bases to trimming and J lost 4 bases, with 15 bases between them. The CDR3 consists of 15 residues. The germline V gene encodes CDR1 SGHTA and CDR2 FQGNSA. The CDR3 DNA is TGTGCCAGCAGCCCCGCAGGGAGGCTATACAATGAGCAGTTCTTC. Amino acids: CASSPAGRLYNEQFF.

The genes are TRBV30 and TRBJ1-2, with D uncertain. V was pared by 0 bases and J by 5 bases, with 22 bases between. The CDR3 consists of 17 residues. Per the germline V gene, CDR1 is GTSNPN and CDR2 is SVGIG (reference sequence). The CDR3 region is CAWSVRSGKGLGYGYTF. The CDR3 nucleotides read TGTGCCTGGAGTGTAAGGTCTGGCAAGGGATTAGGGTATGGCTACACCTTC.

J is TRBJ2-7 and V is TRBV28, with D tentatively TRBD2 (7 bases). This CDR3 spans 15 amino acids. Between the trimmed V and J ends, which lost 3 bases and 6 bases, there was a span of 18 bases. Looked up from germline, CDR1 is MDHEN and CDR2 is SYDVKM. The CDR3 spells CASSFPRGAGLEQYF. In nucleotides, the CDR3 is TGTGCCAGCAGTTTCCCTCGGGGGGCGGGTCTCGAGCAGTACTTC. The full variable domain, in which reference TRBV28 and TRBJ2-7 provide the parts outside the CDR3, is DVKVTQSSRYLVKRTGEKVFLECVQDMDHENMFWYRQDPGLGLRLIYFSYDVKMKEKGDIPEGYSVSREKKERFSLILESASTNQTSMYLCASSFPRGAGLEQYFGPGTRLTVT.

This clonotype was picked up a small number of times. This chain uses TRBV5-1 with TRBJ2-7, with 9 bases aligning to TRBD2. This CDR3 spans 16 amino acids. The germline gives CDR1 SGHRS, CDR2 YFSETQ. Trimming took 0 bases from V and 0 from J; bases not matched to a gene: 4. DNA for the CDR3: TGCGCCAGCAGCTTGGGGCCAGCGGGGGGCTCCTACGAGCAGTACTTC. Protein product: CASSLGPAGGSYEQYF.

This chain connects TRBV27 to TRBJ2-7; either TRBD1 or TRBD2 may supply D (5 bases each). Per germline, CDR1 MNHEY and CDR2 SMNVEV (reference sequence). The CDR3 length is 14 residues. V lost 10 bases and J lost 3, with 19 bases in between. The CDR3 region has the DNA TGTGCCACCTCACAGTGGGGGAGCGTCTACGAGCAGTACTTC. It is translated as CATSQWGSVYEQYF.

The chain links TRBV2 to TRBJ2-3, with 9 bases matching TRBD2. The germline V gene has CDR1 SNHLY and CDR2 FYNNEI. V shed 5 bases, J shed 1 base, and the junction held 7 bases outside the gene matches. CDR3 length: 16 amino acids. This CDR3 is CASSSPSGDRTDTQYF. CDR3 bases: TGTGCCAGCAGTAGCCCTAGCGGGGACCGCACAGATACGCAGTATTTT.

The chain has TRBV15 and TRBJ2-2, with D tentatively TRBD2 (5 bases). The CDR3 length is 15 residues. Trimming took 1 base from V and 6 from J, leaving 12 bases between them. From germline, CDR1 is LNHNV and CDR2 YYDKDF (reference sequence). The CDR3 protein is CATSRGERVAGELFF. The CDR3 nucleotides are TGTGCCACCAGCAGAGGCGAGAGGGTTGCCGGGGAGCTGTTTTTT.

CDR3 protein: CASSEAGGYTEAFF. CDR3 bases: TGTGCCAGCAGTGAGGCAGGGGGGTACACTGAAGCTTTCTTT. The chain is built from TRBV6-1 and TRBJ1-1, with 7 bases that match TRBD1. The CDR3 is 14 residues long. V dropped 3 bases and J dropped 3; count of bases not matched to a gene: 4. Per germline, CDR1 MNHNS and CDR2 SASEGT.

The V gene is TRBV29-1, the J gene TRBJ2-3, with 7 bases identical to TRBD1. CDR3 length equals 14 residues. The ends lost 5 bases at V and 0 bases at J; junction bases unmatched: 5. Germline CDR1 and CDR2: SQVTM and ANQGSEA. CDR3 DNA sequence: TGCAGCGTTACGACAGGGTTTAGCACAGATACGCAGTATTTT. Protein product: CSVTTGFSTDTQYF.

The CDR3 loop is CATSDPTGTTKFQQFF. CDR3 sequence (DNA): TGTGCCACCAGTGATCCCACCGGGACTACCAAGTTCCAGCAGTTCTTC. The rearrangement uses TRBV24-1 and TRBJ2-1, with 7 bases matching TRBD2. Trimming removed 3 bases from V and 11 bases from J; junction bases left unmatched: 15. The CDR3 totals 16 residues. Per the germline V gene, CDR1 is KGHDR and CDR2 is SFDVKD.

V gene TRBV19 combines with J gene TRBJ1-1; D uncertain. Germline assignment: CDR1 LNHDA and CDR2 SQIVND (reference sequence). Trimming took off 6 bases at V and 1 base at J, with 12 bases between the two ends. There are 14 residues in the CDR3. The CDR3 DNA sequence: TGTGCCAGTAGAATTTCCTTGGAGAACACTGAAGCTTTCTTT. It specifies CASRISLENTEAFF.

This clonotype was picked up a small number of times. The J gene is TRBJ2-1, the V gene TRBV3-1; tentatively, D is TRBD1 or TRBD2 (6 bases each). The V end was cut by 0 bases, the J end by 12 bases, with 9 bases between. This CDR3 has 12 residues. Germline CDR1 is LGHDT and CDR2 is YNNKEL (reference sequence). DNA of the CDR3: TGTGCCAGCAGCCAAGAGGGGGGCGGGCAGTTCTTC. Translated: CASSQEGGGQFF.

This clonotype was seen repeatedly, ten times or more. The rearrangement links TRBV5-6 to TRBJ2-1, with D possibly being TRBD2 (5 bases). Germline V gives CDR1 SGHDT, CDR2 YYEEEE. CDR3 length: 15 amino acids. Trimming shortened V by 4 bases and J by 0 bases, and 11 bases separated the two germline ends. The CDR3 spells CASSTGESSYNEQFF. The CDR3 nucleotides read TGTGCCAGCAGCACCGGGGAGAGCTCCTACAATGAGCAGTTCTTC. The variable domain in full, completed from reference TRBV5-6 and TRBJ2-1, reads DAGVTQSPTHLIKTRGQQVTLRCSPKSGHDTVSWYQQALGQGPQFIFQYYEEEERQRGNFPDRFSGHQFPNYSSELNVNALLLGDSALYLCASSTGESSYNEQFFGPGTRLTVL.

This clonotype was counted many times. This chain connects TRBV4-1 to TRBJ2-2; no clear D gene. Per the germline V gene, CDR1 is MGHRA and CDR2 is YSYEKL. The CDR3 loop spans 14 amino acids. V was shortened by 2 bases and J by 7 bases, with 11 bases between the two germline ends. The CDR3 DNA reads TGCGCCAGCAGCCAAAGATCACGGTTCGGGGAGCTGTTTTTT. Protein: CASSQRSRFGELFF.

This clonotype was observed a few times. Written as DNA, the CDR3 is TGTGCCAGCTCACCGAGGACTTCGGGCACTGAAGCTTTCTTT. Encoded protein: CASSPRTSGTEAFF. V is TRBV18 and J is TRBJ1-1; D is undetermined. Trimming removed 3 bases at V and 4 bases at J, with 12 bases between. Per the germline V gene, CDR1 is KGHSH and CDR2 is LQKENI. The CDR3 runs to 14 residues.

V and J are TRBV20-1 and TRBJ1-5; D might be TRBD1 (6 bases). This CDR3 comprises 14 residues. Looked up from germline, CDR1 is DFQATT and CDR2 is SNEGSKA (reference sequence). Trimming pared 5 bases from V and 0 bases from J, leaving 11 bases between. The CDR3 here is CSAGTTYSNQPQHF. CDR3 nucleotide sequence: TGCAGTGCTGGGACAACGTATAGCAATCAGCCCCAGCATTTT.

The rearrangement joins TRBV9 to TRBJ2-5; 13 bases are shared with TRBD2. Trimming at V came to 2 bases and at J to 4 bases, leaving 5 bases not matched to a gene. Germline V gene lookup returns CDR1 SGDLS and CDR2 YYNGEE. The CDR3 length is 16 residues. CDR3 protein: CASSVGLAGRGETQYF. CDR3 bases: TGTGCCAGCAGCGTGGGACTAGCGGGGAGGGGAGAGACCCAGTACTTC.

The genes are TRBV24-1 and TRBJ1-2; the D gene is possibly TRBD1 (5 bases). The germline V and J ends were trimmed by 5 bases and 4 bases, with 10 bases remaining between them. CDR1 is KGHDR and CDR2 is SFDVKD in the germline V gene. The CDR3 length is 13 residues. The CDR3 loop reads CATSVGEFYGYTF. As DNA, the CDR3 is TGTGCCACCAGTGTGGGGGAATTCTATGGCTACACCTTC.

The CDR3 reads CASSQLAGLTDTQYF. Written as DNA, the CDR3 is TGTGCCAGCAGCCAACTAGCGGGGCTCACAGATACGCAGTATTTT. V is TRBV6-5 and J is TRBJ2-3; 10 bases are shared with TRBD2. V shed 6 bases and J 2 bases; nucleotides not matched to a gene: 5. In germline, CDR1 is MNHEY, CDR2 SVGAGI. The CDR3 covers 15 residues.

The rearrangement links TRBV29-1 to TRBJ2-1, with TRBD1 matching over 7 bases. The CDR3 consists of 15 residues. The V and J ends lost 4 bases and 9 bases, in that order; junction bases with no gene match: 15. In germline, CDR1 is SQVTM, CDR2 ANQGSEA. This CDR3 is CSVAPQQYRGGEQFF. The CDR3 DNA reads TGCAGCGTTGCTCCCCAACAATACAGGGGTGGTGAGCAGTTCTTC.

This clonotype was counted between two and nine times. As DNA, the CDR3 is TGTGCCAGCAGCCCAGGTGTGGGGTCCTTGGGGGAGCTGTTTTTT. It encodes CASSPGVGSLGELFF. This chain links TRBV7-2 with TRBJ2-2; no definite D call. The CDR3 extends over 15 amino acids. Germline V gene data show CDR1 as SGHTA and CDR2 as FQGNSA. V was shortened by 5 bases and J by 8 bases, with 18 bases between the two germline ends.